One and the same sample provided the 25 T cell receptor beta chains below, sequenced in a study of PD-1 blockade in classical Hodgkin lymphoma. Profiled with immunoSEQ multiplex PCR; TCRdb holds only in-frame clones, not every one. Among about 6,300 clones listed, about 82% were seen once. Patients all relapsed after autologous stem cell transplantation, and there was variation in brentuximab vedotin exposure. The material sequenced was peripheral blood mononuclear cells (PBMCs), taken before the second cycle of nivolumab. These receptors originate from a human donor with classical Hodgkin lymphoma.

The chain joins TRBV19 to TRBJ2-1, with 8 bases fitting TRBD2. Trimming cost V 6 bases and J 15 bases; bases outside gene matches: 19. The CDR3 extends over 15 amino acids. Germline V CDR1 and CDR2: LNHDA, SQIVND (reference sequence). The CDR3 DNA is TGTGCCAGTAGCTTAGCCGCAACTAGCGGATCCTCGGTGTTCTTC. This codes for CASSLAATSGSSVFF.

CDR3 sequence: CASSLGPGLGEHIQYF. For the CDR3, the DNA is TGCGCCAGCAGCTTGGGCCCGGGACTCGGGGAGCACATTCAGTACTTC. The V call is TRBV5-1, the J call TRBJ2-4; D may be TRBD2 (6 bases). There are 16 residues in the CDR3. V was trimmed by 0 bases and J by 8 bases, leaving 18 bases between them. CDR1 is SGHRS, CDR2 YFSETQ, per germline. The full variable domain, with the rest looked up from reference TRBV5-1 and TRBJ2-4, is KAGVTQTPRYLIKTRGQQVTLSCSPISGHRSVSWYQQTPGQGLQFLFEYFSETQRNKGNFPGRFSGRQFSNSRSEMNVSTLELGDSALYLCASSLGPGLGEHIQYFGAGTRLSVL.

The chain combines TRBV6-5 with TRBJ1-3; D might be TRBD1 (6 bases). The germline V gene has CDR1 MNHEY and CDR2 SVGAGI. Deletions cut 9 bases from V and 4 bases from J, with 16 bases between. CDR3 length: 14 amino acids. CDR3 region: CASSRGSQGNTIYF. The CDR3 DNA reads TGTGCCAGTTCCAGGGGATCGCAGGGAAACACCATATATTTT.

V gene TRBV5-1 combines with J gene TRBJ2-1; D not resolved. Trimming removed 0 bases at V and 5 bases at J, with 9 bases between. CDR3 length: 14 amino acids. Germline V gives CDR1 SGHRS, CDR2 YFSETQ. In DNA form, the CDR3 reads TGCGCCAGCAGCTTGGGCCGTCTTGACAATGAGCAGTTCTTC. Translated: CASSLGRLDNEQFF. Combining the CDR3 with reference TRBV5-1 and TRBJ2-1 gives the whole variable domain KAGVTQTPRYLIKTRGQQVTLSCSPISGHRSVSWYQQTPGQGLQFLFEYFSETQRNKGNFPGRFSGRQFSNSRSEMNVSTLELGDSALYLCASSLGRLDNEQFFGPGTRLTVL.

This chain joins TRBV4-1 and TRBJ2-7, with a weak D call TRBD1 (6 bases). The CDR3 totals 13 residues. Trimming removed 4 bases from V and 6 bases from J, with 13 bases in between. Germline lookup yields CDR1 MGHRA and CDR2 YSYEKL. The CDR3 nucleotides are TGCGCCAGCAGCCCCACAGGGTTGGGCGAGCAGTACGTC. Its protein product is CASSPTGLGEQYV.

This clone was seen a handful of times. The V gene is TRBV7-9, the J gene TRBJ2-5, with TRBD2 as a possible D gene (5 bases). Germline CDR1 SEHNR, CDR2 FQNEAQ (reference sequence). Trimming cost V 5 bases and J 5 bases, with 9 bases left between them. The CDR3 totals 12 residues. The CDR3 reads CASSRTGETQYF. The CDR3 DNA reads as TGTGCCAGCAGCCGTACGGGGGAGACCCAGTACTTC.

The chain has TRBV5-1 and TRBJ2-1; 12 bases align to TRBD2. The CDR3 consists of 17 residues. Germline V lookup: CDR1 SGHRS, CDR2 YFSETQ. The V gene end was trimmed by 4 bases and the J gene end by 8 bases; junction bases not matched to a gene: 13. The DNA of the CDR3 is TGCGCCAGCAGCCTGACTGGACTAGCGGGGAATCGGGATGAGCAGTTCTTC. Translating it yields CASSLTGLAGNRDEQFF.

The CDR3 DNA reads as TGTGCCAGCAGCTCCACACCCATTAGCAATCAGCCCCAGCATTTT. It encodes CASSSTPISNQPQHF. The V and J genes are TRBV21-1 and TRBJ1-5; the listed D gene, TRBD1, was not tested against the DNA. TRBV21-1 corresponds to a pseudogene. This CDR3 has 15 amino acids.

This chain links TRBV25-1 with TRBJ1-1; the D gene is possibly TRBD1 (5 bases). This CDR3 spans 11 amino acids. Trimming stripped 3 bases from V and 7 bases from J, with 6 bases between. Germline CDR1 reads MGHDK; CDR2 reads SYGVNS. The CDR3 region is CASSEDNEAFF. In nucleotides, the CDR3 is TGTGCCAGCAGTGAGGACAATGAAGCTTTCTTT.

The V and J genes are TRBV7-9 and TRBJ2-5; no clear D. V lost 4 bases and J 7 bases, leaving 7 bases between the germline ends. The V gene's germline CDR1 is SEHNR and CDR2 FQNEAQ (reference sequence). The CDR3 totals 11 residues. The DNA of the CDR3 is TGTGCCAGCAGCTCCACCGTGACCCAGTACTTC. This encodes CASSSTVTQYF.

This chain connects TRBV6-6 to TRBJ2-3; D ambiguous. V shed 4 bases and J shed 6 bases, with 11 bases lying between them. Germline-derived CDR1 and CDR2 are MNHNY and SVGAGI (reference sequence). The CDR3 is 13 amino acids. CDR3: CASSSRRSDTQYF. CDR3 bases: TGTGCCAGCAGTTCTAGGCGGTCTGATACGCAGTATTTT.

The CDR3 here is CASSRSDRGEVQYV. The CDR3 DNA sequence: TGTGCCAGCAGTCGGTCGGACAGGGGAGAAGTGCAGTACGTC. This chain uses TRBV6-6 with TRBJ2-7; 9 bases line up with TRBD1. The CDR3 is 14 residues long. Germline V gene lookup returns CDR1 MNHNY and CDR2 SVGAGI (reference sequence). The V gene end was trimmed by 5 bases and the J gene end by 9 bases; junction bases not matched to a gene: 11.

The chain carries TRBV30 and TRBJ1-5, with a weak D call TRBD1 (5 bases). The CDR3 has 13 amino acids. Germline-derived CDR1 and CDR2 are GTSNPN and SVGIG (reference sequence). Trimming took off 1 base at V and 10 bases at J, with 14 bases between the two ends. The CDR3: CAWSDQGIGPQHF. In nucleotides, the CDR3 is TGTGCCTGGAGTGACCAGGGTATAGGCCCCCAGCATTTT.

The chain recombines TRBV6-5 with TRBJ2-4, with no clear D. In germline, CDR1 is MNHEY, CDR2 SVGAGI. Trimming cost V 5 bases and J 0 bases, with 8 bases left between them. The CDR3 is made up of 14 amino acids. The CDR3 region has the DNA TGTGCCAGCAGTCACCCTGGAGCCAAAAACATTCAGTACTTC. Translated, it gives CASSHPGAKNIQYF.

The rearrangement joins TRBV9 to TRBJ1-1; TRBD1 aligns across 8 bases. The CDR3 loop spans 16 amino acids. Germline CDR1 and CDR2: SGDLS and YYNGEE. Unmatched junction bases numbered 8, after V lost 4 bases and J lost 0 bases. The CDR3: CASSLGGQGLNTEAFF. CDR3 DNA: TGTGCCAGCAGCCTGGGCGGACAGGGTCTGAACACTGAAGCTTTCTTT.

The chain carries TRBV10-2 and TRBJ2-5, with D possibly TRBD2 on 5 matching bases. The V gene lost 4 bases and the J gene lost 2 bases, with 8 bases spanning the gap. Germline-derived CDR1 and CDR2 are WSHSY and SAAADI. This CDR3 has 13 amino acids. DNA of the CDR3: TGCGCCAGCAGTGCGGGCGGGCAAGAGACCCAGTACTTC. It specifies CASSAGGQETQYF.

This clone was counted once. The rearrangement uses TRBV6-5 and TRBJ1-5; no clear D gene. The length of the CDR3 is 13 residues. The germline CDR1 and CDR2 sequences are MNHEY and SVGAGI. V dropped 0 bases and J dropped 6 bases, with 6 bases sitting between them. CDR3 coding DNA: TGTGCCAGCAGTTACTCGATTACTCAGCCCCAGCATTTT. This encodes CASSYSITQPQHF.

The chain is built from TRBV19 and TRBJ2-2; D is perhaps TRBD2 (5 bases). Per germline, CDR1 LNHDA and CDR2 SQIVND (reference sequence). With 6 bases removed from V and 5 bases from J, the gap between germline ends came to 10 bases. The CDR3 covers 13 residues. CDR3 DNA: TGTGCCAGTAGGATATCGGGAACCGGGGAGCTGTTTTTT. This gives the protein CASRISGTGELFF.

CDR3: CASSSIQSGAEAFF. Written as DNA, the CDR3 is TGTGCCAGCAGCTCCATCCAATCGGGGGCTGAAGCTTTCTTT. The rearrangement joins TRBV5-6 to TRBJ1-1; D possibly corresponds to TRBD1 (5 bases). Looked up from germline, CDR1 is SGHDT and CDR2 is YYEEEE. The germline V and J ends were trimmed by 3 bases and 6 bases, with 15 bases remaining between them. CDR3 length equals 14 residues.

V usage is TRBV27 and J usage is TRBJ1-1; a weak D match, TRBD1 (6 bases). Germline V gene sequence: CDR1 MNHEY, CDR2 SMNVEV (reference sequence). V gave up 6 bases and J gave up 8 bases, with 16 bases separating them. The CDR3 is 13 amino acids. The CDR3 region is CASSSFGQKEAFF. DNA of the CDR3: TGTGCCAGCAGCTCGTTCGGACAGAAGGAAGCTTTCTTT.

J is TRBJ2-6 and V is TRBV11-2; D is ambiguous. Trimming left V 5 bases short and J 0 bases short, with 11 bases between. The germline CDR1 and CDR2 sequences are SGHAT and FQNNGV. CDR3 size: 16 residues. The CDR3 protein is CASSRPLGSGANVLTF. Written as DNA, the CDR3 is TGTGCCAGCAGCCGACCCCTGGGCTCTGGGGCCAACGTCCTGACTTTC.

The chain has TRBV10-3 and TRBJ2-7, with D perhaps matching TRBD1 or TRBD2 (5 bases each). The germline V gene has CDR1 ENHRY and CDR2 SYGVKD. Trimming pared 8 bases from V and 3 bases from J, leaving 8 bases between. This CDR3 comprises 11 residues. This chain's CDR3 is CAISRGYEQYV. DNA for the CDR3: TGTGCCATCTCGAGGGGCTACGAGCAGTACGTC.

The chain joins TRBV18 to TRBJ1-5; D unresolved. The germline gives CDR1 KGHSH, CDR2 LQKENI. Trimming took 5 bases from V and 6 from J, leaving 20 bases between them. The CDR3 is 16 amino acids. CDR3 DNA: TGTGCCAGCTCATCCGGCCCTCGGGTCCATGGTCAGCCCCAGCATTTT. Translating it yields CASSSGPRVHGQPQHF.

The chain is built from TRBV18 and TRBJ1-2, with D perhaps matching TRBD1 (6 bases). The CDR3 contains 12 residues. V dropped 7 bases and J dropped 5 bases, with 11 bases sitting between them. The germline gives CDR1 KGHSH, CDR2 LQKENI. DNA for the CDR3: TGTGCCAGCTGGGGGGGCGATTATGGCTACACCTTC. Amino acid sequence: CASWGGDYGYTF.

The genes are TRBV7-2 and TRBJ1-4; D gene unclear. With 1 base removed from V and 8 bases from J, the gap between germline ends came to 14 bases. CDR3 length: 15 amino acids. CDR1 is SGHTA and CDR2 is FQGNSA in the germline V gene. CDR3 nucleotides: TGTGCCAGCAGCTTAGATACGGGTCGCCAAGAAAAACTGTTTTTT. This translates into CASSLDTGRQEKLFF. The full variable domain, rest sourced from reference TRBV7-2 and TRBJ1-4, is GAGVSQSPSNKVTEKGKDVELRCDPISGHTALYWYRQSLGQGLEFLIYFQGNSAPDKSGLPSDRFSAERTGGSVSTLTIQRTQQEDSAVYLCASSLDTGRQEKLFFGSGTQLSVL.